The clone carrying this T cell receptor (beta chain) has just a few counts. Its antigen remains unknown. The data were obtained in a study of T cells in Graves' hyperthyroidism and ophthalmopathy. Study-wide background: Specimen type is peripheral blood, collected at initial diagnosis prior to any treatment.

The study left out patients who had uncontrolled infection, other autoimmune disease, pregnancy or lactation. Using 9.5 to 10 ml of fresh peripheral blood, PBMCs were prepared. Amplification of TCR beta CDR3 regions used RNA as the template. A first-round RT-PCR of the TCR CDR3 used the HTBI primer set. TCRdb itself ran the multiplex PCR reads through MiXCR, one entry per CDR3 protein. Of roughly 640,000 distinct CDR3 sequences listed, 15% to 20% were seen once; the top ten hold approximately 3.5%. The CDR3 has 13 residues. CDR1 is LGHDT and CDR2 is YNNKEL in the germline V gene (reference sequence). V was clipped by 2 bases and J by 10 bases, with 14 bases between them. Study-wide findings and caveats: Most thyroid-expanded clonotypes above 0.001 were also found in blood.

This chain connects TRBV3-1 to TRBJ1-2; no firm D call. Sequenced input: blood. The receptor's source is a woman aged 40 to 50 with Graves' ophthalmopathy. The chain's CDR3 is CASSQSGHTAYTF. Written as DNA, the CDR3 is TGTGCCAGCAGCCAATCGGGTCATACCGCCTACACCTTC.